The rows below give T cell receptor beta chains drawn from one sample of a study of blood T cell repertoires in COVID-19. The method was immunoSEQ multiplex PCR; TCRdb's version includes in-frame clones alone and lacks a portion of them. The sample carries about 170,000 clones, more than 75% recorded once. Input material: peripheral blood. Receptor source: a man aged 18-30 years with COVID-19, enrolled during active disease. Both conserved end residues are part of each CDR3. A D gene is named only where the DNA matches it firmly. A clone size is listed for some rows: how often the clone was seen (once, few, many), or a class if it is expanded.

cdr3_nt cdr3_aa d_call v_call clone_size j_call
TGTGCCAGCAGCCCCGCTGGAGGACAGGGTGCCTCAGATACGCAGTATTTT CASSPAGGQGASDTQYF NA TRBV21-1 NA TRBJ2-3
TGTGCCAGCAGCCACAAAGCCCATACAGGGAAGAAGAACACCGGGGAGCTGTTTTTT CASSHKAHTGKKNTGELFF NA TRBV14 NA TRBJ2-2
TGTGCCAGCAGTTTAGCGCTAAACCGTCAGCCCCAGCATTTT CASSLALNRQPQHF NA TRBV28 NA TRBJ1-5
TGTGCCTGGAGTGTACGGGAGTGGGAGCAGTACTTC CAWSVREWEQYF NA TRBV30 NA TRBJ2-7
TGTGCCAGTAGTATAGTCCCCCAGGGCCAGCCCCAGCATTTT CASSIVPQGQPQHF NA TRBV19 NA TRBJ1-5
TGTGCCAGCAGTAGCCAGGGGATGAACACTGAAGCTTTCTTT CASSSQGMNTEAFF NA TRBV27 NA TRBJ1-1
TGCACGACCACTAGCGGGAGGGCGCGGGTTGTCACCGGGGAGCTGTTTTTT CTTTSGRARVVTGELFF TRBD2 TRBV27 once TRBJ2-2
TGTGCCAGCAGCGCCGGACTAGCGGGAGTAGAGACCCAGTACTTC CASSAGLAGVETQYF TRBD2 TRBV9 NA TRBJ2-5
TGTGCCAGCAGCCACGGGTCCGGAACAGATACGCAGTATTTT CASSHGSGTDTQYF NA TRBV11-3 NA TRBJ2-3
TGTGCCAGCAGCCGTCCGAAGCTAGCGGGAGAGTCCTACAATGAGCAGTTCTTC CASSRPKLAGESYNEQFF TRBD2 TRBV6-2/TRBV6-3 once TRBJ2-1
TGTGGTTCAGCCGGAGGCAATGAGCAGTTCTTC CGSAGGNEQFF NA TRBV19 NA TRBJ2-1
TGTGCCAGCAGTTACCCTGGGGGGGAGCAGTACTTC CASSYPGGEQYF NA TRBV6-6 NA TRBJ2-7
TGTGCCAGCAGCTTAGCGGGTCCAGGGAATTCACCCCTCCACTTT CASSLAGPGNSPLHF NA TRBV11-2 NA TRBJ1-6
TGCGCCAGCAGCTTGGCGAAAGGCGGGACCCCCATCACCGGGGAGCTGTTTTTT CASSLAKGGTPITGELFF NA TRBV5-1 NA TRBJ2-2
TGTGCCAGCAGCTTAAAAGGGGCGGATGAGCAGTTCTTC CASSLKGADEQFF NA TRBV7-9 NA TRBJ2-1
TGTGCCAGCACCGTGGGGGGACCGAATTCACCCCTCCACTTT CASTVGGPNSPLHF NA TRBV28 NA TRBJ1-6
TGCGCCAGCAGCCAAGTTTTTGGGACTAGCGGGACGGGAGATACGCAGTATTTT CASSQVFGTSGTGDTQYF TRBD2 TRBV4-1 NA TRBJ2-3
TGTGCCAGCAGGAGCGGGATCTCCTACGAGCAGTACTTC CASRSGISYEQYF TRBD2 TRBV12-3/TRBV12-4 once TRBJ2-7
TGTGCCAGCAGCTTAGATCTGGGACTTCTACCCTACAATGAGCAGTTCTTC CASSLDLGLLPYNEQFF NA TRBV11-2 NA TRBJ2-1
TGCGCCAGCAGCTTGCGGGGACAGGGTTTGGGATCCTACGAGCAGTACTTC CASSLRGQGLGSYEQYF TRBD1 TRBV5-1 NA TRBJ2-7
TGTGCCAGCAGCTCCTCGACAGTGAACACTGAAGCTTTCTTT CASSSSTVNTEAFF NA TRBV25-1 NA TRBJ1-1
TGTGCCAGCAGCAATACAGGGGATGGCTACACCTTC CASSNTGDGYTF TRBD1 TRBV6-5 NA TRBJ1-2
TGTGCCAGCCCTCCCCCAGGGGGGATTAACACTGAAGCTTTCTTT CASPPPGGINTEAFF TRBD1 TRBV28 NA TRBJ1-1
TGTGCCAGTAGTGCCATCTCCGGGAGACTAGCAACAGATACGCAGTATTTT CASSAISGRLATDTQYF TRBD2 TRBV19 NA TRBJ2-3
TGCGCCAGCAGAAATCCGGGGACAGGTTGGTACGAGCAGTACTTC CASRNPGTGWYEQYF TRBD1 TRBV5-1 NA TRBJ2-7
TGTGCCAGCAGCTTCAACAGGGCCACTAGCGGTCCATCGTTT CASSFNRATSGPSF TRBD2 TRBV7-9 NA TRBJ2-3
TGTGCCAGCAGCTTTGCGGGAACTGAAGCTTTCTTT CASSFAGTEAFF NA TRBV7-9 NA TRBJ1-1
TGCAGCGTTGAAGATCGGCGGTACACAGATACGCAGTATTTT CSVEDRRYTDTQYF NA TRBV29-1 NA TRBJ2-3
TGTGCCAGCTCACCGATCACCGGGACAGGGTTCACAGATACGCAGTATTTT CASSPITGTGFTDTQYF TRBD1 TRBV18 NA TRBJ2-3
TGTGCCAGCAGTGTAGGCGGGACGGGAAAAACCGGGGAGCTGTTTTTT CASSVGGTGKTGELFF NA TRBV2 NA TRBJ2-2
TGTGCCAGCAGCTTAGGGTCAGGGAAGTACGAGCAGTACTTC CASSLGSGKYEQYF NA TRBV11-2 NA TRBJ2-7
TGTGCCAGCAGACGAAGCGGGGGGAGCTTCAATGAGCAGTTCTTC CASRRSGGSFNEQFF TRBD2 TRBV6-5 NA TRBJ2-1
TGTGCCAGCAGGGCCTTTGGGGGGACCTACGAGCAGTACTTC CASRAFGGTYEQYF NA TRBV25-1 NA TRBJ2-7
TGTGCCAGCAGTCGCCTAGCGGGAGAGTTCTACGAGCAGTACTTC CASSRLAGEFYEQYF TRBD2 TRBV6-5 NA TRBJ2-7
TGCGCCAGCCAGGTAGTCGCGGGAGGCGGCAATGAGCAGTTCTTC CASQVVAGGGNEQFF TRBD2 TRBV4-1 NA TRBJ2-1
TGTGCCACCGGGATTGACAGGGGGCTTGTTGATGAGCAGTTCTTC CATGIDRGLVDEQFF TRBD1 TRBV15 NA TRBJ2-1
TGTGCCAGCACTTCAGGATTACGTGAAGCTTTCTTT CASTSGLREAFF NA TRBV2 few TRBJ1-1
TGTGCCAGCAGCCCTAGCCCCACGGCTTTCTACGAGCAGTACTTC CASSPSPTAFYEQYF NA TRBV7-2 NA TRBJ2-7
TGCGCCAGCAGCCAAGATGCGGGAAACACTGAAGCTTTCTTT CASSQDAGNTEAFF NA TRBV4-1 NA TRBJ1-1
TGTGCCATCCGGGACAGGAACTACAATGAGCAGTTCTTC CAIRDRNYNEQFF TRBD1 TRBV10-3 NA TRBJ2-1
TGTGCCAGTAGTATAGGGACAGCTCACTATGGCTACACCTTC CASSIGTAHYGYTF NA TRBV19 few TRBJ1-2
TGTGCCAGCAGCCTCGGGACAGCCACCGGGGAGCTGTTTTTT CASSLGTATGELFF TRBD1 TRBV11-3 NA TRBJ2-2
TGTGCCAGCAGTTTTAGGCCCGGGACAGACTATCAGCCCCAGCATTTT CASSFRPGTDYQPQHF TRBD1 TRBV28 NA TRBJ1-5
TGTGCCAGCAGGCCTTCGGGACAGGGGAGTCATACGCAGTATTTT CASRPSGQGSHTQYF TRBD1 TRBV27 once TRBJ2-3
TGTGCCTGGAGTGCAGGGACAGGGGGTGAGAACACTGAAGCTTTCTTT CAWSAGTGGENTEAFF TRBD1 TRBV30 NA TRBJ1-1
TGTGCCAGCAGCCAAACAGGGAGCAATCAGCCCCAGCATTTT CASSQTGSNQPQHF NA TRBV7-2 NA TRBJ1-5